A selection of T cell receptor beta chains follows, all from one sample in a study of blood T cells in healthy people across ages. From the 5' RACE reads, TCRdb called clonotypes with MiXCR, one entry per CDR3 protein. In the table there are around 2 million distinct CDR3 sequences, 35% to 50% of which are singletons. The sample taken for sequencing was blood. The origin of the receptors is a human donor in good health. CDR3s include the opening cysteine and the closing phenylalanine or tryptophan. Each record gives: V gene, D gene, J gene, clone size, CDR3 protein, CDR3 DNA. A D gene is named only where the DNA matches it firmly. Some rows mark clone size as missing; the rest say once, few, many or name a class of expanded clone.

v_gene: TRBV29-1
d_gene: .
j_gene: TRBJ1-1
abundance: few
CDR3aa: CSVGGRVTEAFF
CDR3nt: TGCAGCGTTGGGGGGCGGGTCACTGAAGCTTTCTTT

v_gene: TRBV11-2
d_gene: .
j_gene: TRBJ1-1
abundance: once
CDR3aa: CASSLDASEAFF
CDR3nt: TGTGCCAGCAGCTTAGATGCGAGTGAAGCTTTCTTT

v_gene: TRBV2
d_gene: .
j_gene: TRBJ2-7
abundance: .
CDR3aa: CASTHGGDEQYF
CDR3nt: TGTGCCAGCACGCATGGGGGAGACGAGCAGTACTTC

v_gene: TRBV4-3
d_gene: .
j_gene: TRBJ2-3
abundance: once
CDR3aa: CASSQDPDSLTDTQYF
CDR3nt: TGCGCCAGCAGCCAAGACCCAGACAGCCTCACAGATACGCAGTATTTT

v_gene: TRBV6-6
d_gene: .
j_gene: TRBJ1-1
abundance: .
CDR3aa: CASSYDYTEAFF
CDR3nt: TGTGCCAGCAGTTACGACTACACTGAAGCTTTCTTT

v_gene: TRBV4-1
d_gene: .
j_gene: TRBJ1-1
abundance: few
CDR3aa: CASSQAWDTNTEAFF
CDR3nt: TGCGCCAGCAGCCAAGCCTGGGACACGAACACTGAAGCTTTCTTT

v_gene: TRBV14
d_gene: .
j_gene: TRBJ1-1
abundance: few
CDR3aa: CASSQGWPTEAFF
CDR3nt: TGTGCCAGCAGCCAAGGGTGGCCCACTGAAGCTTTCTTT

v_gene: TRBV5-1
d_gene: .
j_gene: TRBJ1-2
abundance: .
CDR3aa: CASSLAGSLSRHGYTF
CDR3nt: TGCGCCAGCAGCTTGGCCGGCAGTCTCTCCCGACATGGCTACACCTTC

v_gene: TRBV5-8
d_gene: TRBD1
j_gene: TRBJ1-5
abundance: .
CDR3aa: CASNFGQGRQPQHF
CDR3nt: TGTGCCAGCAACTTCGGACAGGGGAGGCAGCCCCAGCATTTT

v_gene: TRBV7-2
d_gene: .
j_gene: TRBJ2-7
abundance: many
CDR3aa: CASSLAGPYYEQYF
CDR3nt: TGTGCCAGCAGCTTAGCGGGCCCATACTACGAGCAGTACTTC

v_gene: TRBV7-8
d_gene: TRBD2
j_gene: TRBJ2-3
abundance: .
CDR3aa: CASSHGLADTDTQYF
CDR3nt: TGTGCCAGCAGTCACGGACTAGCGGATACAGATACGCAGTATTTT

v_gene: TRBV27
d_gene: TRBD1
j_gene: TRBJ2-7
abundance: few
CDR3aa: CASRGTGPHEQYF
CDR3nt: TGTGCCAGCAGGGGGACAGGGCCCCACGAGCAGTACTTC

v_gene: TRBV15
d_gene: .
j_gene: TRBJ1-2
abundance: few
CDR3aa: CATSRAQAALGGYTF
CDR3nt: TGTGCCACCAGCAGAGCGCAAGCAGCTTTAGGTGGCTACACCTTC

v_gene: TRBV7-9
d_gene: TRBD1
j_gene: TRBJ1-5
abundance: .
CDR3aa: CASSFGTGVNQPQHF
CDR3nt: TGTGCCAGCAGCTTTGGGACAGGGGTCAATCAGCCCCAGCATTTT

v_gene: TRBV10-3
d_gene: .
j_gene: TRBJ2-5
abundance: .
CDR3aa: CAISDSSSQETQYF
CDR3nt: TGTGCCATCAGTGATTCTAGTTCCCAAGAGACCCAGTACTTC

v_gene: TRBV29-1
d_gene: .
j_gene: TRBJ2-3
abundance: .
CDR3aa: CSVQDSVRDTQYF
CDR3nt: TGCAGCGTCCAGGACAGTGTCAGGGATACGCAGTATTTT

v_gene: TRBV2
d_gene: .
j_gene: TRBJ2-1
abundance: many
CDR3aa: CASSADYNEQFF
CDR3nt: TGTGCCAGCAGTGCGGATTACAATGAGCAGTTCTTC

v_gene: TRBV6-5
d_gene: .
j_gene: TRBJ1-2
abundance: .
CDR3aa: CASSYAPNNYGYTF
CDR3nt: TGTGCCAGCAGTTACGCTCCTAATAACTATGGCTACACCTTC

v_gene: TRBV18
d_gene: .
j_gene: TRBJ1-2
abundance: few
CDR3aa: CASSPGTPFTF
CDR3nt: TGTGCCAGCTCACCTGGGACTCCATTCACCTTC

v_gene: TRBV7-2
d_gene: .
j_gene: TRBJ2-2
abundance: .
CDR3aa: CASKTPSGVATGELFF
CDR3nt: TGTGCCAGCAAAACCCCCTCAGGGGTTGCCACCGGGGAGCTGTTTTTT

v_gene: TRBV7-2
d_gene: TRBD2
j_gene: TRBJ2-3
abundance: few
CDR3aa: CASSLGGWRGGKTDTQYF
CDR3nt: TGTGCCAGCAGCTTAGGAGGTTGGCGGGGGGGCAAGACAGATACGCAGTATTTT

v_gene: TRBV27
d_gene: .
j_gene: TRBJ2-4
abundance: few
CDR3aa: CASSLVGAENIQYF
CDR3nt: TGTGCCAGCAGTTTAGTTGGGGCAGAAAACATTCAGTACTTC

v_gene: TRBV12-3/TRBV12-4
d_gene: .
j_gene: TRBJ1-2
abundance: .
CDR3aa: CASSLLGRGNGYTF
CDR3nt: TGTGCCAGCAGTTTACTCGGGAGGGGTAATGGCTACACCTTC

v_gene: TRBV5-1
d_gene: .
j_gene: TRBJ1-5
abundance: few
CDR3aa: CASSHRDLYSNQPQHF
CDR3nt: TGCGCCAGCAGCCACCGGGACCTTTATAGCAATCAGCCCCAGCATTTT

v_gene: TRBV24-1
d_gene: .
j_gene: TRBJ2-7
abundance: .
CDR3aa: CATSETGRIYEQYF
CDR3nt: TGTGCCACCAGTGAAACCGGGAGAATCTACGAGCAGTACTTC

v_gene: TRBV4-1
d_gene: TRBD2
j_gene: TRBJ2-5
abundance: few
CDR3aa: CASSQSATSRRETQYF
CDR3nt: TGCGCCAGCAGCCAATCCGCGACTAGCAGGAGGGAGACCCAGTACTTC

v_gene: TRBV18
d_gene: .
j_gene: TRBJ2-7
abundance: .
CDR3aa: CASSPAGYSYEQYF
CDR3nt: TGTGCCAGCTCACCGGCGGGGTACTCCTACGAGCAGTACTTC

v_gene: TRBV9
d_gene: TRBD1
j_gene: TRBJ2-1
abundance: .
CDR3aa: CASSVSPAGGYEQFF
CDR3nt: TGTGCCAGCAGCGTCTCTCCGGCAGGGGGCTATGAGCAGTTCTTC

v_gene: TRBV24-1
d_gene: TRBD1
j_gene: TRBJ2-1
abundance: .
CDR3aa: CATSDLWGQGVRQFF
CDR3nt: TGTGCCACCAGTGATTTGTGGGGACAGGGGGTACGGCAGTTCTTC

v_gene: TRBV29-1
d_gene: .
j_gene: TRBJ1-1
abundance: .
CDR3aa: CSVVRLMNTEAFF
CDR3nt: TGCAGCGTTGTGCGGCTTATGAACACTGAAGCTTTCTTT

v_gene: TRBV12-3/TRBV12-4
d_gene: .
j_gene: TRBJ1-5
abundance: .
CDR3aa: CASTLSGASNQPQHF
CDR3nt: TGTGCCAGCACCCTGTCCGGAGCGAGCAATCAGCCCCAGCATTTT

v_gene: TRBV5-1
d_gene: .
j_gene: TRBJ2-3
abundance: .
CDR3aa: CASSLEGLTGTDTQYF
CDR3nt: TGCGCCAGCAGCTTGGAGGGCCTGACAGGCACAGATACGCAGTATTTT

v_gene: TRBV5-1
d_gene: .
j_gene: TRBJ2-3
abundance: .
CDR3aa: CAGSKEGSPDTQYF
CDR3nt: TGCGCCGGCAGCAAGGAAGGGAGCCCAGATACGCAGTATTTT

v_gene: TRBV29-1
d_gene: .
j_gene: TRBJ1-1
abundance: few
CDR3aa: CSGADTEAFF
CDR3nt: TGCAGCGGGGCGGACACTGAAGCTTTCTTT

v_gene: TRBV5-8
d_gene: TRBD1
j_gene: TRBJ2-7
abundance: few
CDR3aa: CASTPNRGPGGQYF
CDR3nt: TGTGCCAGCACCCCTAACAGGGGGCCAGGTGGGCAGTACTTC

v_gene: TRBV20-1
d_gene: TRBD2
j_gene: TRBJ2-7
abundance: few
CDR3aa: CSASGAGGALYYEQYF
CDR3nt: TGCAGTGCTAGCGGAGCGGGGGGGGCTCTGTACTACGAGCAGTACTTC

v_gene: TRBV29-1
d_gene: TRBD1
j_gene: TRBJ1-2
abundance: many
CDR3aa: CSVGQGLDYGYTF
CDR3nt: TGCAGCGTTGGACAGGGTCTGGACTATGGCTACACCTTC

v_gene: TRBV24-1
d_gene: .
j_gene: TRBJ1-2
abundance: few
CDR3aa: CATSVTDGRRHVYTF
CDR3nt: TGTGCCACCAGTGTAACCGACGGCCGGCGGCATGTCTACACCTTC

v_gene: TRBV27
d_gene: .
j_gene: TRBJ1-1
abundance: once
CDR3aa: CASSLSIDGTEAFF
CDR3nt: TGTGCCAGCAGTTTATCGATCGACGGGACTGAAGCTTTCTTT

v_gene: TRBV12-3/TRBV12-4
d_gene: .
j_gene: TRBJ2-3
abundance: .
CDR3aa: CASRTPAGTGPDTQYF
CDR3nt: TGTGCCAGCAGAACCCCGGCCGGGACTGGACCAGATACGCAGTATTTT

v_gene: TRBV2
d_gene: .
j_gene: TRBJ2-2
abundance: .
CDR3aa: CASRTGTYTGELFF
CDR3nt: TGTGCCAGCAGGACCGGGACTTACACCGGGGAGCTGTTTTTT

v_gene: TRBV30
d_gene: .
j_gene: TRBJ2-1
abundance: .
CDR3aa: CAWDVGVEQFF
CDR3nt: TGTGCCTGGGATGTCGGGGTGGAGCAGTTCTTC

v_gene: TRBV5-1
d_gene: TRBD1
j_gene: TRBJ1-1
abundance: few
CDR3aa: CASSSRDSRMNTEAFF
CDR3nt: TGCGCCAGCAGCTCGCGGGACAGTCGAATGAACACTGAAGCTTTCTTT

v_gene: TRBV27
d_gene: .
j_gene: TRBJ1-1
abundance: .
CDR3aa: CASSFGAMNTEAFF
CDR3nt: TGTGCCAGCAGTTTCGGGGCTATGAACACTGAAGCTTTCTTT

v_gene: TRBV5-1
d_gene: TRBD1
j_gene: TRBJ2-7
abundance: .
CDR3aa: CASSLGLAGGVPVNEQYF
CDR3nt: TGCGCCAGCAGCTTAGGGTTGGCAGGGGGCGTTCCGGTGAACGAGCAGTACTTC

v_gene: TRBV28
d_gene: .
j_gene: TRBJ2-6
abundance: many
CDR3aa: CASRRSGANVLTF
CDR3nt: TGTGCCAGCAGACGCTCTGGGGCCAACGTCCTGACTTTC

v_gene: TRBV20-1
d_gene: .
j_gene: TRBJ2-5
abundance: .
CDR3aa: CSARIRRTVRETQYF
CDR3nt: TGCAGTGCTAGAATTAGAAGGACAGTGCGAGAGACCCAGTACTTC

v_gene: TRBV12-3/TRBV12-4
d_gene: .
j_gene: TRBJ2-1
abundance: .
CDR3aa: CASSTQGSPYNEQFF
CDR3nt: TGTGCCAGCAGTACTCAGGGAAGTCCCTACAATGAGCAGTTCTTC

v_gene: TRBV27
d_gene: TRBD1
j_gene: TRBJ2-1
abundance: .
CDR3aa: CANPGTGFYNEQFF
CDR3nt: TGTGCCAACCCCGGGACAGGATTTTACAATGAGCAGTTCTTC

v_gene: TRBV29-1
d_gene: .
j_gene: TRBJ2-3
abundance: .
CDR3aa: CSVENVASRTDTQYF
CDR3nt: TGCAGCGTTGAAAATGTAGCGTCTCGCACAGATACGCAGTATTTT

v_gene: TRBV20-1
d_gene: .
j_gene: TRBJ2-2
abundance: .
CDR3aa: CSAREGPIGELFF
CDR3nt: TGCAGTGCTAGGGAGGGCCCAATCGGGGAGCTGTTTTTT

v_gene: TRBV12-3/TRBV12-4
d_gene: .
j_gene: TRBJ1-1
abundance: .
CDR3aa: CASSLVGVETEAFF
CDR3nt: TGTGCCAGCAGTTTGGTAGGGGTAGAAACTGAAGCTTTCTTT

v_gene: TRBV7-8
d_gene: .
j_gene: TRBJ2-7
abundance: .
CDR3aa: CASSLDARTRKYEQYF
CDR3nt: TGTGCCAGCAGCTTAGACGCTCGGACCAGGAAATACGAGCAGTACTTC

v_gene: TRBV20-1
d_gene: .
j_gene: TRBJ2-1
abundance: .
CDR3aa: CSARKTADNEQFF
CDR3nt: TGCAGTGCTAGGAAGACAGCTGACAATGAGCAGTTCTTC

v_gene: TRBV20-1
d_gene: .
j_gene: TRBJ1-1
abundance: few
CDR3aa: CSARRGGNTEAFF
CDR3nt: TGCAGTGCTAGACGTGGGGGCAACACTGAAGCTTTCTTT